Listed below are T cell receptor beta chains from one sample, sequenced in a study of control samples from healthy donors and cancer patients. The method was immunoSEQ multiplex PCR; TCRdb's version includes in-frame clones alone and lacks a portion of them. The sample yields some 150,000 clones, around 90% seen once. Sequenced material: blood. Every receptor here comes from a man aged 18 to 29 in good health. CDR3s include the opening cysteine and the closing phenylalanine or tryptophan.

v_gene	j_gene	CDR3aa
TRBV30	TRBJ2-7	CAGDRADREQYF
TRBV4-2	TRBJ1-5	CASSQEWESNQPQHF
TRBV11-1	TRBJ2-5	CASSPRGGGETQYF
TRBV4-1	TRBJ2-7	CASSQASYEQYF
TRBV4-1	TRBJ1-1	CASSQESSLPTEAFF
TRBV6-1	TRBJ1-1	CASSEDGGGNTEAFF
TRBV9	TRBJ1-2	CASSVTFRGTNGYTF
TRBV4-1	TRBJ1-1	CASSHTVNTEAFF
TRBV6-5	TRBJ1-5	CASSSRGNQPQHF
TRBV7-2	TRBJ2-1	CASSPPAGGYNEQFF
TRBV5-1	TRBJ2-3	CASSLWLGDTQYF
TRBV24-1	TRBJ1-2	CATSDYTGQEIGYTF
TRBV11-1	TRBJ2-7	CASSLEGRREQYF
TRBV24-1	TRBJ2-2	CATSDSTRNTGELFF
TRBV5-4	TRBJ2-1	CASSLGAGARSYNEQFF
TRBV7-3	TRBJ2-3	CASDEGGHSTDTQYF
TRBV28	TRBJ1-2	CATAKIKKQGSYGYTF
TRBV9	TRBJ1-1	CASRPGTPNTEAFF
TRBV7-3	TRBJ2-3	CASSNQHSTDTQYF
TRBV6-2/TRBV6-3	TRBJ2-1	CASSVGLAGDPSSYNEQFF
TRBV12-5	TRBJ2-3	CASGLGRDRGLGDTQYF
TRBV18	TRBJ1-1	CASSRTGGSTEAFF
TRBV19	TRBJ2-7	CASSEGAWAYEQYF
TRBV6-5	TRBJ1-3	CASSYGPLSGNTIYF
TRBV10-3	TRBJ2-2	CAITPGTTTGELFF
TRBV27	TRBJ1-2	CASSLRPGQGYGYTF
TRBV2	TRBJ1-2	CASTKGSNNYGYTF
TRBV5-6	TRBJ1-2	CASSLPRYGYTF
TRBV3-1/TRBV3-2	TRBJ1-3	CASSPRVGRSSGNTIYF
TRBV4-1	TRBJ2-7	CASSHVTGARYEQYF
TRBV7-2	TRBJ2-7	CASSLRPPYEQYF